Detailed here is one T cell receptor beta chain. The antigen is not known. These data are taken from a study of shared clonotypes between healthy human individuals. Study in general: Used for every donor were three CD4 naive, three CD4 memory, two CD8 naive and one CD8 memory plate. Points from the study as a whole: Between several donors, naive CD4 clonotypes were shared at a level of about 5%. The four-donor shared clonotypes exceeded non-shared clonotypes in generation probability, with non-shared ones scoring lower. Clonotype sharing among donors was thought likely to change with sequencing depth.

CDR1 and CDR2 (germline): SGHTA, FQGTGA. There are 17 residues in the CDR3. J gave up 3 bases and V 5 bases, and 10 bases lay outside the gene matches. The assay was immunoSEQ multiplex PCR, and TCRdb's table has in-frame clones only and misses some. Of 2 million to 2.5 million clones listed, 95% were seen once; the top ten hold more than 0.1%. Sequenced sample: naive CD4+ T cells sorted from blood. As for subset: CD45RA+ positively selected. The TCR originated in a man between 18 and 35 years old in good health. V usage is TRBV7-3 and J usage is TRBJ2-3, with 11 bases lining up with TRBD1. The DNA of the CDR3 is TGTGCCAGCAGCCCGGCCGGGACAGGGGGTGTGACAGATACGCAGTATTTT. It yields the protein CASSPAGTGGVTDTQYF.